Presented here are 16 T cell receptor beta chains from one specimen sequenced in a study of T-cell reconstitution after alpha-beta-depleted transplantation in children. It was with unique molecular identifiers that the TCRbeta library was prepared. TCRdb reprocessed the PCR reads with MiXCR, giving one entry per CDR3 protein. The data hold 480,000 or so distinct CDR3 sequences, with more than 9% observed a single time. The sequenced sample was PBMCs, obtained before TCRalphabeta/CD19-depleted stem cell transplant. These receptor sequences come from a child aged 2-9 years with inherited bone marrow failure, due to receive a stem cell transplant.

This clonotype was counted ten times or more. This chain links TRBV6-2 or TRBV6-3 with TRBJ2-7, with D unresolved. Germline V gives CDR1 MNHEY, CDR2 SVGEGT. This CDR3 has 12 amino acids. Trimming shortened V by 6 bases and J by 0 bases, and 6 bases separated the two germline ends. As DNA, the CDR3 is TGTGCCAGCAGGCCCTCCTCCTACGAGCAGTACTTC. It is translated as CASRPSSYEQYF.

The sample holds a few counts of this clonotype. The rearrangement uses TRBV11-2 and TRBJ2-5; no firm D call. Trimming pared 1 base from V and 5 bases from J, leaving 17 bases between. The CDR3 has 16 residues. CDR1 and CDR2 from the germline V gene are SGHAT and FQNNGV. CDR3 sequence (DNA): TGTGCCAGCAGCTTAGGGGTTCGAACCCCGTCGGAGACCCAGTACTTC. This codes for CASSLGVRTPSETQYF.

Comments on this clonotype: This may be a read error: a much more frequent sequence differs by one nucleotide. The gene calls are TRBV18 and TRBJ1-3; D remains ambiguous. V was shortened by 3 bases and J by 3 bases, with 12 bases between the two germline ends. The CDR3 has 15 amino acids. Germline assignment: CDR1 KGHSH and CDR2 LQKENI. The CDR3 protein is CASSPAGLCGNTIYF. The CDR3 region has the DNA TGTGCCAGCTCACCCGCTGGTCTTTGTGGAAACACCATATATTTT. The complete variable domain, with remaining parts taken from reference TRBV18 and TRBJ1-3, reads NAGVMQNPRHLVRRRGQEARLRCSPMKGHSHVYWYRQLPEEGLKFMVYLQKENIIDESGMPKERFSAEFPKEGPSILRIQQVVRGDSAAYFCASSPAGLCGNTIYFGEGSWLTVV.

The sample holds many counts of this clonotype. The chain combines TRBV5-5 with TRBJ2-4; no clear D gene. The CDR3 contains 17 residues. Trimming took 1 base from V and 4 from J, leaving 18 bases between them. The germline V gene encodes CDR1 SGHKS and CDR2 YYEKEE (reference sequence). The CDR3 sequence: CASSLLVRPLGKNIQYF. The CDR3, as DNA: TGTGCCAGCAGCTTGTTAGTTAGGCCTCTTGGTAAAAACATTCAGTACTTC.

Worth noting for this clonotype: A much bigger clone sits one base away, suggesting this may be a read error. The rearrangement joins TRBV10-3 to TRBJ1-4; D is possibly TRBD1 (5 bases). From germline, CDR1 is ENHRY and CDR2 SYGVKD. The CDR3 is made up of 14 amino acids. The CDR3 nucleotides are TGTGCCATCAGTGAAGAGTATGGCAGGGAAAACCTGTTTTTT. This encodes CAISEEYGRENLFF.

This clonotype was seen only a few times. The V and J genes are TRBV2 and TRBJ2-7, with D possibly being TRBD1 (5 bases). The CDR3 is 11 residues long. Trimming pared 4 bases from V and 9 bases from J, leaving 10 bases between. In germline, CDR1 is SNHLY, CDR2 FYNNEI. The CDR3 nucleotides are TGTGCCAGCAGTGGTCGTACAGGGCAGTACTTC. Translating gives CASSGRTGQYF.

The chain uses TRBV28 and TRBJ2-4; 15 bases align to TRBD2. Germline V lookup: CDR1 MDHEN, CDR2 SYDVKM. The CDR3 spans 21 residues. The ends lost 5 bases at V and 1 base at J; junction bases unmatched: 15. The CDR3 region has the DNA TGTGCCAGCAGTCGCCTCCCCGGACTAGCGGGAGGGCCGGGGGCCAAAAACATTCAGTACTTC. Protein: CASSRLPGLAGGPGAKNIQYF.

This clonotype was observed a single time. The chain links TRBV19 to TRBJ1-1, with D possibly being TRBD1 (5 bases). The germline V gene encodes CDR1 LNHDA and CDR2 SQIVND (reference sequence). This CDR3 has 15 residues. The germline V and J ends were trimmed by 4 bases and 4 bases, with 16 bases remaining between them. CDR3 protein: CASSTAWQGATEAFF. The CDR3 DNA is TGTGCCAGTAGTACCGCTTGGCAGGGTGCCACTGAAGCTTTCTTT. Filled out from reference TRBV19 and TRBJ1-1, the complete variable domain reads DGGITQSPKYLFRKEGQNVTLSCEQNLNHDAMYWYRQDPGQGLRLIYYSQIVNDFQKGDIAEGYSVSREKKESFPLTVTSAQKNPTAFYLCASSTAWQGATEAFFGQGTRLTVV.

This clonotype has at least ten counts. The CDR3 coding sequence is TGCGCCAGCAGCTCGGGGGACGGATACAATGAGCAGTTCTTC. Its protein is CASSSGDGYNEQFF. The J gene is TRBJ2-1, the V gene TRBV5-1; TRBD2 might be the D (6 bases). There are 14 residues in the CDR3. Germline V gives CDR1 SGHRS, CDR2 YFSETQ. Trimming removed 3 bases at V and 4 bases at J, with 11 bases between. Full variable domain (remainder filled in from reference TRBV5-1 and TRBJ2-1): KAGVTQTPRYLIKTRGQQVTLSCSPISGHRSVSWYQQTPGQGLQFLFEYFSETQRNKGNFPGRFSGRQFSNSRSEMNVSTLELGDSALYLCASSSGDGYNEQFFGPGTRLTVL.

In this sample, this clonotype turned up many times. The chain is built from TRBV6-5 and TRBJ1-5; D remains ambiguous. The germline V gene encodes CDR1 MNHEY and CDR2 SVGAGI. The CDR3 is 14 residues long. Trimming shortened V by 7 bases and J by 5 bases, and 15 bases separated the two germline ends. CDR3 amino acids: CASKGTGRDQPQHF. CDR3 DNA: TGTGCCAGCAAAGGTACCGGAAGGGATCAGCCCCAGCATTTT.

In this sample, this clonotype turned up many times. The chain recombines TRBV29-1 with TRBJ2-7; no firm D call. Germline CDR1 reads SQVTM; CDR2 reads ANQGSEA. The CDR3 sequence is 12 residues long. Trimming pared 3 bases from V and 2 bases from J, leaving 8 bases between. The CDR3: CSVEGIAYEQYF. The CDR3, as DNA: TGCAGCGTTGAGGGCATTGCCTACGAGCAGTACTTC.

This clonotype was seen at least ten times. V is TRBV27 and J is TRBJ2-4; D is uncertain. The V gene lost 4 bases and the J gene lost 0 bases, with 7 bases spanning the gap. CDR1 is MNHEY, CDR2 SMNVEV, per germline (reference sequence). The CDR3 length is 14 residues. The CDR3 sequence is CASSSLLAKNIQYF. CDR3 sequence (DNA): TGTGCCAGCAGTTCTCTTTTAGCCAAAAACATTCAGTACTTC.

This chain links TRBV12-3 or TRBV12-4 with TRBJ1-2; D is unresolved. The CDR3 spans 15 residues. With 1 base removed from V and 4 bases from J, the gap between germline ends came to 13 bases. In nucleotides, the CDR3 is TGTGCCAGCAGTTTAGATGTCAGCCGGATCTATGGCTACACCTTC. Translation: CASSLDVSRIYGYTF.

This clonotype was seen repeatedly, ten times or more. The V call is TRBV25-1, the J call TRBJ1-6; D gene ambiguous. The germline V and J ends were trimmed by 1 base and 6 bases, with 7 bases remaining between them. This CDR3 has 14 residues. Germline V lookup: CDR1 MGHDK, CDR2 SYGVNS. CDR3 sequence reads: CASSESHSNSPLHF. The CDR3 DNA sequence: TGTGCCAGCAGTGAATCCCACAGTAATTCACCCCTCCACTTT.

J is TRBJ2-2 and V is TRBV23-1, with D possibly matching TRBD1 (5 bases). TRBV23-1 qualifies as an ORF whose function is uncertain. Trimming pared 0 bases from V and 1 base from J, leaving 9 bases between. CDR3 length equals 16 residues. This CDR3 is CASSQSGRVNTGELFF. The CDR3 DNA follows: TGCGCCAGCAGTCAATCGGGCAGGGTGAACACCGGGGAGCTGTTTTTT.

The chain joins TRBV7-2 to TRBJ2-5; the match to TRBD1 covers 7 bases. The CDR3 consists of 15 residues. Per germline, CDR1 SGHTA and CDR2 FQGNSA. Trimming removed 7 bases from V and 2 bases from J; junction bases left unmatched: 10. CDR3 sequence: CASNLRQGPQETQYF. CDR3 coding DNA: TGTGCCAGCAACTTGAGACAGGGACCGCAAGAGACCCAGTACTTC.